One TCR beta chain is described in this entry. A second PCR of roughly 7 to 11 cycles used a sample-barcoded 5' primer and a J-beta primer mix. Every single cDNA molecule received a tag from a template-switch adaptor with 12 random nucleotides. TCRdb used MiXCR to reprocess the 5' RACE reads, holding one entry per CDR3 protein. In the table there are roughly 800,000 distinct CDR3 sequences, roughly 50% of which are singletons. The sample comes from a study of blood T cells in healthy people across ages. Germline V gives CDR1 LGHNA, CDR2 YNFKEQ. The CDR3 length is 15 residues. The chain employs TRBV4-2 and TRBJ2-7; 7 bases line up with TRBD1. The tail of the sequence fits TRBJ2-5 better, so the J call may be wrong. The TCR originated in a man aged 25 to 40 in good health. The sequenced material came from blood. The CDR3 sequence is CASSRSTGERETQYF. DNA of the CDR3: TGTGCCAGCAGCCGATCCACAGGGGAGCGAGAGACCCAGTACTTC.